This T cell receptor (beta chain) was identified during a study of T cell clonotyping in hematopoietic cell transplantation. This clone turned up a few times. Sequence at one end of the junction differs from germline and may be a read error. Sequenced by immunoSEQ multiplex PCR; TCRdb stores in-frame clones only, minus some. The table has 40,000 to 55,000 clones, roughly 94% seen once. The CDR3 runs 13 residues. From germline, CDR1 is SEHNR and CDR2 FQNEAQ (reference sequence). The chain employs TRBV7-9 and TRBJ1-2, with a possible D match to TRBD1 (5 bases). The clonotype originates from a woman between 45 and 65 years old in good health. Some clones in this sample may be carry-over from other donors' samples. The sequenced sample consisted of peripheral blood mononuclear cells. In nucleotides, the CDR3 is TGTGCCAGCAACTTAGTAGGGGCGGTTGGCTACACCTTC. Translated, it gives CASNLVGAVGYTF.